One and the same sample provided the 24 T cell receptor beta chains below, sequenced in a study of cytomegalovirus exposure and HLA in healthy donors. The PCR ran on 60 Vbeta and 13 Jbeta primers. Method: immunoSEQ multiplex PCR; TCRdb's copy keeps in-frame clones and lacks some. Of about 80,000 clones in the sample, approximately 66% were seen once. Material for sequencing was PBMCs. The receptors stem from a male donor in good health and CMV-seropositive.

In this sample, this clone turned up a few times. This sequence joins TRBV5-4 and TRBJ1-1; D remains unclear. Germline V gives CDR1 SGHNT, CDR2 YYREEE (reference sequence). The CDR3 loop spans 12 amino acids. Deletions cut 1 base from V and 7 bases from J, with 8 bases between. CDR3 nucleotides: TGTGCCAGCAGCTTGTCTTCCCGTGAAGCTTTCTTT. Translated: CASSLSSREAFF.

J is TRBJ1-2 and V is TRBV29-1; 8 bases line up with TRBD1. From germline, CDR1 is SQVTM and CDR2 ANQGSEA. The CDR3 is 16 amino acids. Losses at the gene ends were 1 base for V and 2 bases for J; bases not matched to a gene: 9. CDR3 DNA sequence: TGCAGCGTTGAAGGGGGGGTGACAGGGGTAAACTATGGCTACACCTTC. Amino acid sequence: CSVEGGVTGVNYGYTF.

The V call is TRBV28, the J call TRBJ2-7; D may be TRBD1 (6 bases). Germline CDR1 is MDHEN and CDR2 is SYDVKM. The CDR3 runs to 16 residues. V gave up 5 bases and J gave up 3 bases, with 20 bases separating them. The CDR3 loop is CASSLPPRGAYYEQYF. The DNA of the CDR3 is TGTGCCAGCAGTCTCCCCCCCAGGGGAGCTTACTACGAGCAGTACTTC.

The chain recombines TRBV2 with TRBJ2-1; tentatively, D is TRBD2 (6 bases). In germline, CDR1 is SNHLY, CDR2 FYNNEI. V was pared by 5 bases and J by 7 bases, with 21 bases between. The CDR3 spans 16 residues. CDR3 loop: CASSTVGGMGRNEQFF. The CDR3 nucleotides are TGTGCCAGCAGTACGGTTGGCGGGATGGGTCGGAATGAGCAGTTCTTC.

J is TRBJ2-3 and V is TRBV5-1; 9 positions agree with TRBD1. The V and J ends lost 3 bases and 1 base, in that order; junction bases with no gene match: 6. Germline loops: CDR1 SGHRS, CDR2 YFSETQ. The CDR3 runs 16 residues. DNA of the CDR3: TGCGCCAGCAGCTGGACAGGGGAAAGCCGCACAGATACGCAGTATTTT. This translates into CASSWTGESRTDTQYF.

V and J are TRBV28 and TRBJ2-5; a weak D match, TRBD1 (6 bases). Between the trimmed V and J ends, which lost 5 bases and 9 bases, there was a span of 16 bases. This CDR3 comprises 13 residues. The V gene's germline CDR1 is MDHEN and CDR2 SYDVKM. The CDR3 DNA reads TGTGCCAGCAGTACAGGGACGCGGAAGTCCCAGTACTTC. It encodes CASSTGTRKSQYF.

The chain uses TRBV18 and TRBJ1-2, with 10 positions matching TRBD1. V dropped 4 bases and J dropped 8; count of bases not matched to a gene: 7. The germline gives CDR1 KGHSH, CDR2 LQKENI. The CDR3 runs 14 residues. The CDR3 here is CASSRLTGGEGYTF. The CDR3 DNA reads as TGTGCCAGCTCACGACTGACAGGGGGCGAAGGCTACACCTTC.

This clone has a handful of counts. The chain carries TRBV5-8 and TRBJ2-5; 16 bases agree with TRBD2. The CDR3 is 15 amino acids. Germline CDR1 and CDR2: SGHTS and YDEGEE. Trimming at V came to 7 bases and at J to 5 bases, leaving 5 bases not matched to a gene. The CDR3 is CASGTSGRAEETQYF. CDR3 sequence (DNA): TGTGCCAGCGGGACTAGCGGGAGGGCCGAGGAGACCCAGTACTTC.

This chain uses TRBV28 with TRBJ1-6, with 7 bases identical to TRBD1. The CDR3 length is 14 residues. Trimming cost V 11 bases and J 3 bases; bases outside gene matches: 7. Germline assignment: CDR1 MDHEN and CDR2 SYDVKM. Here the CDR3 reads CAGRTGNYNSPLHF. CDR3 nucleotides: TGTGCCGGCCGGACAGGAAACTATAATTCACCCCTCCACTTT.

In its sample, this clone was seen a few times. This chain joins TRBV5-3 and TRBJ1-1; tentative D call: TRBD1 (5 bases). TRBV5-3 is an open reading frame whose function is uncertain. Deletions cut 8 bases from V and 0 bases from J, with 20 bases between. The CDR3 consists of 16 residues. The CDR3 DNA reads TGTGCCAGTGGAGAGCGAAGGGGCGCAATGAACACTGAAGCTTTCTTT. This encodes CASGERRGAMNTEAFF.

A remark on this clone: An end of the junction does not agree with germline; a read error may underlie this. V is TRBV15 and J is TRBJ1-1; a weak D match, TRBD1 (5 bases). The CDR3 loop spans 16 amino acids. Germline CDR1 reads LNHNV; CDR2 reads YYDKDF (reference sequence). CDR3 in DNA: TGTGCCTCCAGCAGAGAGTCGGGACGCGGAGGGACTGAAGCTTTCTTT. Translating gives CASSRESGRGGTEAFF.

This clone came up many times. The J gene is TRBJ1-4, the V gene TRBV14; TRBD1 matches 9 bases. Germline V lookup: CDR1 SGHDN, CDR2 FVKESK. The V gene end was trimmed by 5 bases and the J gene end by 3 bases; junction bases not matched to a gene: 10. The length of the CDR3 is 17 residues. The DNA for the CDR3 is TGTGCCAGCAGCTCTCGACAGGGGGTAATGGCTAATGAAAAACTGTTTTTT. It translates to CASSSRQGVMANEKLFF.

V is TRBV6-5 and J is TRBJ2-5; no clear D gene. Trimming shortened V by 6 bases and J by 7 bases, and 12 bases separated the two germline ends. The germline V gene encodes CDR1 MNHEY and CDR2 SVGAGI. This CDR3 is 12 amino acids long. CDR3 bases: TGTGCCAGCAGACTCCCCCCTGGGACCCAGTACTTC. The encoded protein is CASRLPPGTQYF.

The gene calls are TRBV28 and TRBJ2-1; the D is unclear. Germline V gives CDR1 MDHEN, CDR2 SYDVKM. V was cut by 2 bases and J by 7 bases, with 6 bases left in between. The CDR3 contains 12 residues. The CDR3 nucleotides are TGTGCCAGCAGTTTAACCGGTAATGAGCAGTTCTTC. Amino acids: CASSLTGNEQFF.

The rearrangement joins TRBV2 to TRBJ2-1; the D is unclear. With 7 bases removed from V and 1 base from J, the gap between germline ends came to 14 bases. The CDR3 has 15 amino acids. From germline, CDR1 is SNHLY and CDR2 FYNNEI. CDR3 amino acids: CASNPTIQSYNEQFF. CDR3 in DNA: TGTGCCAGCAATCCCACAATTCAGTCCTACAATGAGCAGTTCTTC.

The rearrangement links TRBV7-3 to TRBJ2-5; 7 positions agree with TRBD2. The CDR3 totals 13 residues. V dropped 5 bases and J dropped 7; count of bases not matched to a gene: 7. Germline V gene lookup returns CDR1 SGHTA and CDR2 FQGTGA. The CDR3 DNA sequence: TGTGCCAGCAGCAGAGGGGAGGGGATGACCCAGTACTTC. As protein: CASSRGEGMTQYF.

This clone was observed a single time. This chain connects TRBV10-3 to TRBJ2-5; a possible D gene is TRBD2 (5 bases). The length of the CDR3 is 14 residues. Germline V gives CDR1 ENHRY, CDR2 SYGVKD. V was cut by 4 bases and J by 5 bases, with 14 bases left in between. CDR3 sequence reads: CAISAPNRGETQYF. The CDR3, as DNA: TGTGCCATCAGTGCCCCGAATCGGGGTGAGACCCAGTACTTC.

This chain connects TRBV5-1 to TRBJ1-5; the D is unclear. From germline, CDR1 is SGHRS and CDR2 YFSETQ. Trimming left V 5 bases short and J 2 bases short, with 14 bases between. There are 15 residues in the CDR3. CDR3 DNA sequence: TGCGCCAGCAGGGAGAACGCTGATGGCAATCAGCCCCAGCATTTT. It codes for CASRENADGNQPQHF.

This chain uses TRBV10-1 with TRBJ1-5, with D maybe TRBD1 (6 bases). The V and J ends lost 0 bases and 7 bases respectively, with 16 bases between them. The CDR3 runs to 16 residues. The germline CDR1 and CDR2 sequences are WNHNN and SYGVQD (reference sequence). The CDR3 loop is CASSESGAPREQPQHF. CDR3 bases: TGCGCCAGCAGTGAGTCGGGGGCACCCAGGGAGCAGCCCCAGCATTTT.

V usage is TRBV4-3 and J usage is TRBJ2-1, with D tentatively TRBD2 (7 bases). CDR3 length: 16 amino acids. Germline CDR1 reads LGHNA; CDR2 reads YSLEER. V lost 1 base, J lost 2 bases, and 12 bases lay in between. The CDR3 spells CASSQVGGGPYNEQFF. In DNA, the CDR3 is TGCGCCAGCAGCCAAGTGGGGGGGGGCCCCTACAATGAGCAGTTCTTC.

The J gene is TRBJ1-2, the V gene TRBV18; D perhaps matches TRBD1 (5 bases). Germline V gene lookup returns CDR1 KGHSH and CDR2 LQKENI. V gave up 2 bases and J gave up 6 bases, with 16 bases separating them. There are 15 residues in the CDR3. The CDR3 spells CASSPASTQGHGYTF. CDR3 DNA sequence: TGTGCCAGCTCACCAGCATCCACGCAGGGCCATGGCTACACCTTC.

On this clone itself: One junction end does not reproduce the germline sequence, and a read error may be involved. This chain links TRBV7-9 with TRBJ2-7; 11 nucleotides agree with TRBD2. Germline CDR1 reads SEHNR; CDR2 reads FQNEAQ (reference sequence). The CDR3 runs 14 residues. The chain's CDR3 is CSSSKTSGSGEQYF. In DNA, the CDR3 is TGTTCCAGCAGTAAAACTAGCGGGAGCGGCGAGCAGTACTTC.

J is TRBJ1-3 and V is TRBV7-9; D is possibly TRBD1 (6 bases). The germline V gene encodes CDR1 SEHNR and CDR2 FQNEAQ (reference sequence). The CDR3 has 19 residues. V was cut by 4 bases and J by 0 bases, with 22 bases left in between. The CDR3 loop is CASSSTGLTGPVSGNTIYF. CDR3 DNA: TGTGCCAGCAGCTCCACAGGGTTGACCGGGCCCGTCTCTGGAAACACCATATATTTT.

As DNA, the CDR3 is TGTGCCAGCAGCGTAGGGGGACTAGCGGGGTCCTACGAGCAGTACTTC. This encodes CASSVGGLAGSYEQYF. The genes are TRBV9 and TRBJ2-7; 13 positions agree with TRBD2. This CDR3 is built from 16 residues. The V segment lost 0 bases and the J segment 1 base; nucleotides outside the gene matches: 1. CDR1 and CDR2 (germline): SGDLS, YYNGEE.